The clone carrying this T cell receptor (beta chain) was found a few times. The antigen remains undetermined. Sequencing used immunoSEQ multiplex PCR; TCRdb keeps in-frame clones, though not all of them. The table includes roughly 64,000 clones, 85% to 95% detected once. The sample originates from a study of PD-1 blockade in classical Hodgkin lymphoma. Findings and limits, study-wide: Reported baseline diversity: healthy donors highest, relapsed/refractory patients lowest. Diversity in CD4+ TCRs, unlike that measured in CD8+ TCRs, had risen significantly by C4D1.

Time point here: cycle 4 day 1 (C4D1), after more than five weeks of nivolumab. Patients all relapsed after autologous stem cell transplantation, and there was variation in brentuximab vedotin exposure. CDR1 WNHNN and CDR2 SYGVQD come from the germline V gene (reference sequence). The CDR3 totals 13 residues. V gave up 3 bases and J gave up 4 bases, with 8 bases separating them. V gene TRBV10-1 combines with J gene TRBJ2-3; tentative D call: TRBD1 (5 bases). Sample: peripheral blood mononuclear cells (PBMCs), taken before the fourth cycle of nivolumab. The TCR sequence derives from a human donor with classical Hodgkin lymphoma. The CDR3 is CASSETGPDTQYF. The CDR3 DNA sequence: TGCGCCAGCAGTGAAACAGGCCCAGATACGCAGTATTTT.